What follows are 25 T cell receptor beta chains derived from one specimen sequenced in a study of cytomegalovirus exposure and HLA in healthy donors. Vbeta (60) and Jbeta (13) primers were used in the PCR. Profiling relied on immunoSEQ multiplex PCR, and the TCRdb table lists in-frame clones only, not all of them. The sample yields more than 90,000 clones, roughly 73% seen once. The specimen was PBMCs. The receptors here all came from a woman aged 30 to 39 in good health and CMV-seronegative.

CDR3 DNA: TGTGCCAGCAGTCTCAGAACAGGGAACACTGAAGCTTTCTTT. It specifies CASSLRTGNTEAFF. The V gene is TRBV2, the J gene TRBJ1-1; D perhaps matches TRBD1 (5 bases). Trimming removed 5 bases from V and 1 base from J, with 11 bases in between. Germline V lookup: CDR1 SNHLY, CDR2 FYNNEI. CDR3 length: 14 amino acids.

V is TRBV19 and J is TRBJ1-4; D unclear. Looked up from germline, CDR1 is LNHDA and CDR2 is SQIVND (reference sequence). The germline V and J ends were trimmed by 3 bases and 3 bases, with 11 bases remaining between them. The CDR3 runs to 15 residues. The CDR3 sequence: CASSMRGLPNEKLFF. In nucleotides, the CDR3 is TGTGCCAGTAGTATGCGCGGCCTTCCTAATGAAAAACTGTTTTTT.

This clone was recorded a few times. The V call is TRBV14, the J call TRBJ1-1, with 9 bases that match TRBD1. Trimming removed 5 bases from V and 1 base from J; junction bases left unmatched: 17. The CDR3 runs to 19 residues. The V gene's germline CDR1 is SGHDN and CDR2 FVKESK. This CDR3 is CASSKHRDRVWGTNTEAFF. CDR3 DNA: TGTGCCAGCAGCAAGCACCGGGACAGGGTTTGGGGTACGAACACTGAAGCTTTCTTT.

The V and J genes are TRBV7-8 and TRBJ1-5; no definite D call. CDR3 length: 14 residues. V was shortened by 1 base and J by 5 bases, with 9 bases between the two germline ends. Germline V gene data show CDR1 as SGHVS and CDR2 as FQNEAQ. CDR3 amino acids: CASSLVGVDQPQHF. The CDR3 DNA reads as TGTGCCAGCAGCTTAGTAGGAGTCGATCAGCCCCAGCATTTT. Full variable domain (outside the CDR3, taken from reference TRBV7-8 and TRBJ1-5): GAGVSQSPRYKVAKRGQDVALRCDPISGHVSLFWYQQALGQGPEFLTYFQNEAQLDKSGLPSDRFFAERPEGSVSTLKIQRTQQEDSAVYLCASSLVGVDQPQHFGDGTRLSIL.

The chain combines TRBV5-1 with TRBJ1-6; D is unclear. The germline CDR1 and CDR2 sequences are SGHRS and YFSETQ. V was trimmed by 0 bases and J by 7 bases, leaving 8 bases between them. This CDR3 has 14 residues. The CDR3 nucleotides read TGCGCCAGCAGCTTGGGACACGAAAATTCACCCCTCCACTTT. Its translation: CASSLGHENSPLHF.

The V gene is TRBV5-1, the J gene TRBJ1-5, with D hard to call. Germline CDR1 reads SGHRS; CDR2 reads YFSETQ. V was clipped by 8 bases and J by 2 bases, with 14 bases between them. The length of the CDR3 is 14 residues. The DNA for the CDR3 is TGCGCCAGTTCGGAGAGGGAAGGCAATCAGCCCCAGCATTTT. It yields the protein CASSEREGNQPQHF.

The rearrangement links TRBV19 to TRBJ1-5; weak D call: TRBD1 (6 bases). Germline V lookup: CDR1 LNHDA, CDR2 SQIVND (reference sequence). V was clipped by 4 bases and J by 3 bases, with 13 bases between them. The CDR3 covers 15 residues. The CDR3 nucleotides read TGTGCCAGTAGTAACCGGCAGGGGTTCAATCAGCCCCAGCATTTT. Protein: CASSNRQGFNQPQHF. The full variable domain, completed using reference TRBV19 and TRBJ1-5, is DGGITQSPKYLFRKEGQNVTLSCEQNLNHDAMYWYRQDPGQGLRLIYYSQIVNDFQKGDIAEGYSVSREKKESFPLTVTSAQKNPTAFYLCASSNRQGFNQPQHFGDGTRLSIL.

The V gene is TRBV9, the J gene TRBJ1-1; the D gene is possibly TRBD1 (5 bases). Germline V CDR1 and CDR2: SGDLS, YYNGEE. This CDR3 has 13 amino acids. V was cut by 0 bases and J by 7 bases, with 10 bases left in between. Here the CDR3 DNA reads TGTGCCAGCAGCGTAGAGGGGTACGGTGAAGCTTTCTTT. Protein sequence: CASSVEGYGEAFF.

This clone was observed a handful of times. The rearrangement joins TRBV5-4 to TRBJ1-3; D is unresolved. The CDR3 contains 16 residues. The ends were cut back, 0 bases at V and 0 bases at J, with 10 bases in the middle. CDR1 is SGHNT, CDR2 YYREEE, per germline (reference sequence). The DNA of the CDR3 is TGTGCCAGCAGCTTGGGGCCGAAAGTCTCTGGAAACACCATATATTTT. Residues: CASSLGPKVSGNTIYF.

The V gene is TRBV11-3, the J gene TRBJ2-7; perhaps TRBD1 as D (6 bases). The CDR3 length is 14 residues. The germline gives CDR1 SGHNT, CDR2 YENEEA. Trimming left V 4 bases short and J 2 bases short, with 12 bases between. CDR3 sequence: CASSSPDSPYEQYF. CDR3 nucleotides: TGTGCCAGCAGCTCCCCGGACAGCCCCTACGAGCAGTACTTC.

The gene calls are TRBV4-3 and TRBJ1-4; 7 nucleotides line up with TRBD1. Trimming removed 3 bases from V and 5 bases from J; junction bases left unmatched: 18. This CDR3 contains 19 residues. Germline-derived CDR1 and CDR2 are LGHNA and YSLEER. CDR3 DNA: TGCGCCAGCAGCCAGGAGCCACCCCGGGACAGCCCAGCGAATGAAAAACTGTTTTTT. Translating gives CASSQEPPRDSPANEKLFF.

This clone was observed a few times. The rearrangement joins TRBV30 to TRBJ2-2; D is ambiguous. The CDR3 is 12 amino acids. Germline CDR1 reads GTSNPN; CDR2 reads SVGIG (reference sequence). Between the trimmed V and J ends, which lost 2 bases and 3 bases, there was a span of 4 bases. This CDR3 is CAWSFDTGELFF. CDR3 nucleotide sequence: TGTGCCTGGAGTTTCGACACCGGGGAGCTGTTTTTT.

The gene calls are TRBV30 and TRBJ1-1; TRBD1 matches 7 bases. The CDR3 spans 12 residues. The J segment lost 3 bases and the V segment lost 7 bases, leaving 5 bases of the junction unmatched. Germline CDR1 reads GTSNPN; CDR2 reads SVGIG (reference sequence). CDR3 sequence: CASQTGHTEAFF. The CDR3 region has the DNA TGTGCCTCCCAGACAGGGCACACTGAAGCTTTCTTT.

This chain connects TRBV18 to TRBJ2-7; 10 bases are shared with TRBD1. The CDR3 consists of 15 residues. Germline values: CDR1 KGHSH, CDR2 LQKENI. With 3 bases clipped from V and 3 bases from J, the junction kept 5 bases outside the gene matches. The CDR3 bases are TGTGCCAGCTCACCCGCGGGACAGGGGAACTACGAGCAGTACTTC. It specifies CASSPAGQGNYEQYF.

As concerns this clone: This specimen includes other DNA sequences encoding the same CDR3. V gene TRBV7-2 combines with J gene TRBJ2-3; D is unresolved. Trimming removed 2 bases from V and 4 bases from J, with 4 bases in between. CDR1 is SGHTA, CDR2 FQGNSA, per germline. The CDR3 sequence is 12 residues long. The chain's CDR3 is CASSLSADTQYF. CDR3 coding DNA: TGTGCCAGCAGCTTATCGGCAGATACGCAGTATTTT.

The chain combines TRBV19 with TRBJ2-7, with 7 bases matching TRBD1. The CDR3 has 13 amino acids. The germline CDR1 and CDR2 sequences are LNHDA and SQIVND (reference sequence). After removal of 3 bases from V and 3 bases from J, the junction contained 2 bases not matched to a gene. The CDR3 DNA is TGTGCCAGTAGTATGAGACAGGGCTACGAGCAGTACTTC. It encodes CASSMRQGYEQYF.

This clone has a handful of counts. J is TRBJ2-5 and V is TRBV15; no reliable D call. Germline V gene data show CDR1 as LNHNV and CDR2 as YYDKDF (reference sequence). The CDR3 has 15 residues. V lost 0 bases to trimming and J lost 1 base, with 9 bases between them. Here the CDR3 DNA reads TGTGCCACCAGCAGAGATCGAGGATTCCAAGAGACCCAGTACTTC. Translated, it gives CATSRDRGFQETQYF.

The genes are TRBV6-5 and TRBJ1-1, with 8 bases matching TRBD1. The CDR3 loop spans 15 amino acids. Per the germline V gene, CDR1 is MNHEY and CDR2 is SVGAGI. V gave up 5 bases and J gave up 0 bases; unmatched junction bases: 5. CDR3 sequence reads: CASSHRQGLNTEAFF. In DNA, the CDR3 is TGTGCCAGCAGTCACAGACAGGGGCTGAACACTGAAGCTTTCTTT.

The V gene is TRBV9, the J gene TRBJ2-7, with D unresolved. Germline CDR1 reads SGDLS; CDR2 reads YYNGEE. The V end was cut by 6 bases, the J end by 6 bases, with 16 bases between. This CDR3 is built from 13 residues. The CDR3 DNA follows: TGTGCCAGCACCCGGGTAGAGAGTGGCGAGCAGTACTTC. It is translated as CASTRVESGEQYF. Together with reference TRBV9 and TRBJ2-7, the CDR3 gives the full variable domain: DSGVTQTPKHLITATGQRVTLRCSPRSGDLSVYWYQQSLDQGLQFLIQYYNGEERAKGNILERFSAQQFPDLHSELNLSSLELGDSALYFCASTRVESGEQYFGPGTRLTVT.

CDR3 nucleotides: TGTGCCAGCAGCTTGGCAGGGGATCAGCCCCAGCATTTT. Encoded protein: CASSLAGDQPQHF. This chain connects TRBV5-6 to TRBJ1-5; D possibly corresponds to TRBD1 (6 bases). The CDR3 sequence is 13 residues long. Germline-derived CDR1 and CDR2 are SGHDT and YYEEEE. Trimming left V 0 bases short and J 5 bases short, with 6 bases between.

The V gene is TRBV7-3, the J gene TRBJ2-7; 10 positions match TRBD2. The V gene's germline CDR1 is SGHTA and CDR2 FQGTGA. With V trimmed by 2 bases and J by 8 bases, 3 bases remained unmatched. CDR3 size: 13 residues. CDR3 region: CASSLGAGGQQYF. The CDR3, as DNA: TGTGCCAGCAGCTTAGGAGCGGGGGGGCAGCAGTACTTC.

This clone showed up just once. This chain uses TRBV19 with TRBJ2-7; tentative D call: TRBD2 (6 bases). The V and J ends lost 7 bases and 2 bases respectively, with 15 bases between them. Germline CDR1 is LNHDA and CDR2 is SQIVND (reference sequence). This CDR3 comprises 14 residues. The CDR3, as DNA: TGTGCCAGTACCCGCCGGGGAGGCCCCTACGAGCAGTACTTC. Translating gives CASTRRGGPYEQYF.

This clone was recorded only once. The V call is TRBV5-1, the J call TRBJ1-2; D gene ambiguous. Germline CDR1 reads SGHRS; CDR2 reads YFSETQ. The CDR3 length is 12 residues. The V end was cut by 2 bases, the J end by 10 bases, with 12 bases between. The chain's CDR3 is CASSFEGPPYTF. CDR3 coding DNA: TGCGCCAGCAGCTTTGAGGGCCCCCCCTACACCTTC.

The V call is TRBV6-1, the J call TRBJ1-2; D ambiguous. Per the germline V gene, CDR1 is MNHNS and CDR2 is SASEGT. V was pared by 1 base and J by 6 bases, with 18 bases between. This CDR3 region has 16 residues. The chain's CDR3 is CASSEEGAAPGNGYTF. The CDR3 nucleotides read TGTGCCAGCAGTGAAGAAGGAGCGGCCCCGGGGAATGGCTACACCTTC.

The J gene is TRBJ2-3, the V gene TRBV6-5; 10 bases are shared with TRBD2. The J segment lost 0 bases and the V segment lost 6 bases, leaving 3 bases of the junction unmatched. This CDR3 is 15 amino acids long. Germline CDR1 and CDR2: MNHEY and SVGAGI. The CDR3 DNA sequence: TGTGCCAGCAGGAAGGGACTAGCGAGCACAGATACGCAGTATTTT. This gives the protein CASRKGLASTDTQYF.